A selection of T cell receptor beta chains follows, all from one sample in a study of shared clonotypes between healthy human individuals. Measured with immunoSEQ multiplex PCR; TCRdb has only the in-frame clones, and not every one. The data show roughly 2.1 million clones, approximately 94% seen once. Sequenced: naive CD8+ T cells from PBMCs. The receptor set was obtained from a man younger than 35 in good health. Some clones in this sample may be carry-over from other donors' samples. Each CDR3 is given with its conserved first and last residue. D genes are given only for firm matches. Expanded clones get a size class; other rows say once, few or many, or leave the size out.

D: NA
V: TRBV7-9
size: once
J: TRBJ2-4
CDR3: CASSPGGKNIQYF
DNA: TGTGCCAGCAGCCCCGGGGGCAAAAACATTCAGTACTTC

D: TRBD1
V: TRBV6-1
size: NA
J: TRBJ1-2
CDR3: CASSEDPRTGNNYGYTF
DNA: TGTGCCAGCAGTGAGGACCCTAGGACAGGAAACAACTATGGCTACACCTTC

D: TRBD2
V: TRBV7-8
size: NA
J: TRBJ2-7
CDR3: CASSYSSGNEQYF
DNA: TGTGCCAGCAGCTACTCTAGCGGCAACGAGCAGTACTTC

D: TRBD2
V: TRBV7-9
size: NA
J: TRBJ2-7
CDR3: CASSLESAGGTYEQYF
DNA: TGTGCCAGCAGCTTAGAATCTGCGGGAGGCACCTACGAGCAGTACTTC

D: NA
V: TRBV28
size: NA
J: TRBJ2-2
CDR3: CASRTDTGELFF
DNA: TGTGCCAGCAGGACGGATACCGGGGAGCTGTTTTTT

D: NA
V: TRBV7-9
size: NA
J: TRBJ2-1
CDR3: CAIHQGNEQFF
DNA: TGTGCCATCCACCAGGGCAATGAGCAGTTCTTC

D: TRBD2
V: TRBV27
size: NA
J: TRBJ2-5
CDR3: CASSLGPGAGVQETQYF
DNA: TGTGCCAGCAGCTTGGGTCCGGGAGCGGGAGTCCAGGAGACCCAGTACTTC

D: TRBD1
V: TRBV7-9
size: NA
J: TRBJ1-3
CDR3: CASSQYRGLMEDTIYF
DNA: TGTGCCAGCAGCCAATACAGGGGCTTGATGGAAGACACCATATATTTT

D: NA
V: TRBV6-5
size: NA
J: TRBJ2-7
CDR3: CASSSQNPYEQYF
DNA: TGTGCCAGCAGCTCCCAGAATCCATACGAGCAGTACTTC

D: NA
V: TRBV9
size: few
J: TRBJ2-2
CDR3: CASSVGADTGELFF
DNA: TGTGCCAGCAGCGTAGGGGCGGACACCGGGGAGCTGTTTTTT

D: NA
V: TRBV11-3
size: NA
J: TRBJ2-3
CDR3: CASSFARGYTDTQYF
DNA: TGTGCCAGCAGCTTCGCCCGAGGCTACACAGATACGCAGTATTTT

D: NA
V: TRBV11-2
size: NA
J: TRBJ2-1
CDR3: CASSLDMLAPREQFF
DNA: TGTGCCAGCAGCTTAGATATGCTAGCCCCTAGGGAGCAGTTCTTC

D: NA
V: TRBV27
size: NA
J: TRBJ1-2
CDR3: CASSPAVGNYGYTF
DNA: TGTGCCAGCAGTCCCGCGGTCGGGAACTATGGCTACACCTTC

D: NA
V: TRBV6-5
size: NA
J: TRBJ1-1
CDR3: CASSYSRGGLNTEAFF
DNA: TGTGCCAGCAGTTACTCGAGAGGAGGGTTGAACACTGAAGCTTTCTTT

D: TRBD1
V: TRBV28
size: NA
J: TRBJ1-5
CDR3: CASSDRDSNQPQHF
DNA: TGTGCCAGCAGCGACAGGGATAGCAATCAGCCCCAGCATTTT

D: NA
V: TRBV4-1
size: NA
J: TRBJ2-7
CDR3: CASSQDRGQGAYEQYF
DNA: TGCGCCAGCAGCCAAGATAGGGGCCAGGGAGCCTACGAGCAGTACTTC

D: NA
V: TRBV9
size: NA
J: TRBJ2-7
CDR3: CASSPGVTYEQYF
DNA: TGTGCCAGCAGCCCCGGGGTCACCTACGAGCAGTACTTC

D: NA
V: TRBV28
size: NA
J: TRBJ2-1
CDR3: CASSLRTSGSYNEQFF
DNA: TGTGCCAGCAGTTTAAGGACAAGTGGTTCCTACAATGAGCAGTTCTTC

D: TRBD1
V: TRBV6-1
size: NA
J: TRBJ2-7
CDR3: CASIYRGSYEQYF
DNA: TGTGCCAGCATCTACAGGGGGTCCTACGAGCAGTACTTC

D: NA
V: TRBV14
size: few
J: TRBJ2-1
CDR3: CASSQFNEQFF
DNA: TGTGCCAGCAGCCAATTCAATGAGCAGTTCTTC